This note documents a single T cell receptor beta chain sequence. Antigen: not known. This table comes from immunoSEQ multiplex PCR, and its TCRdb copy is limited to in-frame clones, with some not included. The sample consists of some 180,000 clones, around 85% of them appearing once. The sample belongs to a study of Ad26.COV2.S vaccination and SARS-CoV-2 variants. Notes on the study in general: Non-spike TCR breadth was similar in vaccine and placebo recipients. It was reported that spike-specific CD8+ and CD4+ T cell responses were substantially broad after vaccination. Vaccine recipients showed a spike-specific TCR breadth that was higher than in placebo recipients. Total T cell responses may have been underestimated by the TCR breadth and depth analyses.

This CDR3 has 13 amino acids. Germline V gene sequence: CDR1 SNHLY, CDR2 FYNNEI. V shed 3 bases and J shed 0 bases, with 3 bases lying between them. Sequenced here: peripheral blood, sampled after recovery from COVID-19. This chain connects TRBV2 to TRBJ2-4, with D unclear. This sequence originates from a human donor who had recovered from COVID-19. The CDR3 region has the DNA TGTGCCAGCAGTGATCTAGCCAAAAACATTCAGTACTTC. It encodes CASSDLAKNIQYF.